This entry lists 13 T cell receptor beta chains sequenced from one sample in a study of CD8+ T cells in alopecia areata. RNA extraction and reverse transcription yielded cDNA as sequencing template. The repertoire was sequenced with immunoSEQ multiplex PCR; TCRdb's copy has only in-frame clones and lacks some. The sample includes 200,000 or so clones, around three fifths of them seen just once. This material consisted of CD4+ T cells sorted from blood, taken at week 0. The source is a human donor with alopecia areata.

This clone was recorded once. The chain uses TRBV10-3 and TRBJ2-2; unclear D gene. The CDR3 covers 14 residues. The V end lost 8 bases, the J end lost 4 bases, and 14 bases lay between the germline ends. The germline gives CDR1 ENHRY, CDR2 SYGVKD. DNA of the CDR3: TGTGCCATCCGTCGGTCCGGCATCACCGGGGAGCTGTTTTTT. It is translated as CAIRRSGITGELFF.

This sequence joins TRBV10-2 and TRBJ1-1; tentative D call: TRBD1 (6 bases). The CDR3 length is 14 residues. The germline V gene has CDR1 WSHSY and CDR2 SAAADI. Trimming cost V 1 base and J 7 bases, with 13 bases left between them. CDR3 DNA sequence: TGCGCCAGCAGTGAGTTTCATCTACAGGGTGAAGCTTTCTTT. As protein: CASSEFHLQGEAFF.

The V call is TRBV7-2, the J call TRBJ2-5; 12 bases are shared with TRBD1. The CDR3 runs to 14 residues. The trim removed 4 bases at V and 4 bases at J, leaving 1 base unmatched. The V gene's germline CDR1 is SGHTA and CDR2 FQGNSA. The CDR3 here is CASSWGQGAETQYF. DNA for the CDR3: TGTGCCAGCAGCTGGGGACAGGGGGCAGAGACCCAGTACTTC.

The V call is TRBV6-1, the J call TRBJ2-3, with D uncertain. Germline V gene data show CDR1 as MNHNS and CDR2 as SASEGT. The V end was cut by 3 bases, the J end by 2 bases, with 12 bases between. The length of the CDR3 is 15 residues. The CDR3 coding sequence is TGTGCCAGCAGTGATTCTTTCCATCCCACAGATACGCAGTATTTT. Its protein product is CASSDSFHPTDTQYF.

In this sample, this clone turned up a few times. The rearrangement joins TRBV30 to TRBJ1-2; 7 bases agree with TRBD1. J was trimmed by 3 bases and V by 2 bases; bases with no gene match: 6. CDR3 size: 14 residues. Germline CDR1 GTSNPN, CDR2 SVGIG (reference sequence). The CDR3 DNA is TGTGCCTGGAGTCACTCGGGACAGCACTATGGCTACACCTTC. Protein sequence: CAWSHSGQHYGYTF.

This clone has a handful of counts. The chain carries TRBV14 and TRBJ1-2, with unresolved D. V shed 5 bases and J shed 1 base, with 2 bases lying between them. This CDR3 is 11 amino acids long. In germline, CDR1 is SGHDN, CDR2 FVKESK. CDR3 DNA sequence: TGTGCCAGCAGCGGTAACTATGGCTACACCTTC. Protein sequence: CASSGNYGYTF.

The chain uses TRBV2 and TRBJ2-3; D assignment may be TRBD1 or TRBD2 (6 bases each). Trimming took off 4 bases at V and 2 bases at J, with 13 bases between the two ends. Germline CDR1 and CDR2: SNHLY and FYNNEI. The CDR3 length is 15 residues. The DNA for the CDR3 is TGTGCCAGCAGTGGTCCCGGGGGCCACACAGATACGCAGTATTTT. This encodes CASSGPGGHTDTQYF.

There are many counts of this clone. The rearrangement joins TRBV4-1 to TRBJ1-2, with 8 nucleotides matching TRBD1. The CDR3 totals 15 residues. Germline V gives CDR1 MGHRA, CDR2 YSYEKL. V was pared by 1 base and J by 6 bases, with 7 bases of the junction left unmatched. This chain's CDR3 is CASSQGPQGGDGYTF. CDR3 in DNA: TGCGCCAGCAGCCAAGGGCCACAGGGGGGAGATGGCTACACCTTC.

The rearrangement uses TRBV7-2 and TRBJ2-2; 7 bases are shared with TRBD1. The germline CDR1 and CDR2 sequences are SGHTA and FQGNSA. After removal of 1 base from V and 4 bases from J, the junction contained 6 bases not matched to a gene. The CDR3 is made up of 16 amino acids. The CDR3 reads CASSLVVGTVTGELFF. As DNA, the CDR3 is TGTGCCAGCAGCTTAGTTGTGGGGACAGTCACCGGGGAGCTGTTTTTT.

V and J are TRBV7-3 and TRBJ2-7, with 7 positions matching TRBD1. The CDR3 extends over 14 amino acids. Germline CDR1 is SGHTA and CDR2 is FQGTGA. J lost 2 bases, V lost 1 base, and 2 bases had no gene match. The CDR3 reads CASSLNRGPYEQYF. The CDR3 DNA sequence: TGTGCCAGCAGCTTAAACAGGGGCCCCTACGAGCAGTACTTC. Looking up the rest from reference TRBV7-3 and TRBJ2-7 gives the full variable domain: GAGVSQTPSNKVTEKGKYVELRCDPISGHTALYWYRQSLGQGPEFLIYFQGTGAADDSGLPNDRFFAVRPEGSVSTLKIQRTERGDSAVYLCASSLNRGPYEQYFGPGTRLTVT.

This rearrangement joins TRBV7-9 to TRBJ2-3; tentative D call: TRBD2 (5 bases). Between the trimmed V and J ends, which lost 2 bases and 1 base, there was a span of 7 bases. The CDR3 runs 14 residues. Per germline, CDR1 SEHNR and CDR2 FQNEAQ (reference sequence). The CDR3 loop reads CASSLFGGTDTQYF. The CDR3 nucleotides are TGTGCCAGCAGCTTATTCGGGGGCACAGATACGCAGTATTTT.

This clone was found a few times. The chain employs TRBV6-5 and TRBJ2-7; no clear D. Per the germline V gene, CDR1 is MNHEY and CDR2 is SVGAGI. The CDR3 contains 12 residues. Trimming stripped 5 bases from V and 4 bases from J, with 9 bases between. For the CDR3, the DNA is TGTGCCAGCAGTACACTCGGATACGAGCAGTACTTC. Protein sequence: CASSTLGYEQYF.

This chain uses TRBV7-9 with TRBJ1-1; no firm D call. Germline V gene data show CDR1 as SEHNR and CDR2 as FQNEAQ (reference sequence). V dropped 5 bases and J dropped 2 bases, with 12 bases sitting between them. The CDR3 loop spans 14 amino acids. The CDR3 nucleotides are TGTGCCAGCAGCAGCAGAGAGAGAAACACTGAAGCTTTCTTT. Translated, it gives CASSSRERNTEAFF.